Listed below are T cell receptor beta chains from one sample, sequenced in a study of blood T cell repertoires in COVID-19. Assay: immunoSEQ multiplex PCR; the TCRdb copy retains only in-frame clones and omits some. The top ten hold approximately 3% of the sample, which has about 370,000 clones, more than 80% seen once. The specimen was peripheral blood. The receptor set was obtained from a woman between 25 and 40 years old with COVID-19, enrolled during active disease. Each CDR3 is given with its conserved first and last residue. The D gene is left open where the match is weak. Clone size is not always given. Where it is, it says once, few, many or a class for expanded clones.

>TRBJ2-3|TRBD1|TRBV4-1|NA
TGCGCCAGCAGCCAAGAATCGACAGGGACAACGCAGTATTTT
CASSQESTGTTQYF
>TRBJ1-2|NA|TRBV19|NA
TGTGCCAGTAGTATAGATAGCCGGTTTTCCTATGGCTACACCTTC
CASSIDSRFSYGYTF
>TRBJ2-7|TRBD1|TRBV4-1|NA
TGCGCCAGCAGCCCCGGACAGGGTAGCGCCTACGAGCAGTACTTC
CASSPGQGSAYEQYF
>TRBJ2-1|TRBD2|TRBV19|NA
TGTGCCAGTAGTGCTACTAGCGGTTTTTACAATGAGCAGTTCTTC
CASSATSGFYNEQFF
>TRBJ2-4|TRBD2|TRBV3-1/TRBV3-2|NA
TGTGCCAGCAGCTCCGGGACTAGCGGATTAAACATTCAGTACTTC
CASSSGTSGLNIQYF
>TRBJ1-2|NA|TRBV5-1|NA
TGCGCCAGCAGCTTACAGGAAACTAACTATGGCTACACCTTC
CASSLQETNYGYTF
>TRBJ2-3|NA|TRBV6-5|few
TGTGCCAGCAGTTACTATAGGACAGACACAGATACGCAGTATTTT
CASSYYRTDTDTQYF
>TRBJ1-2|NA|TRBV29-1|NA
TGCAGCGTTGAAGATCCGACAGCGAACTATGGCTACACCTTC
CSVEDPTANYGYTF
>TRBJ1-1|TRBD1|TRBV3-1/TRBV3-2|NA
TGTGCCAGCAGCCCTCGGGACAGTGGGCGGAACACTGAAGCTTTCTTT
CASSPRDSGRNTEAFF
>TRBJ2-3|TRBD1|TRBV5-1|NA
TGCGCCAGCAGCCTCCGGACAGGGTTTAGGTCCACAGATACGCAGTATTTT
CASSLRTGFRSTDTQYF
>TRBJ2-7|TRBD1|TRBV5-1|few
TGCGCCAGCAGCTTGGAGGCAGGGGGCTACGAGCAGTACTTC
CASSLEAGGYEQYF
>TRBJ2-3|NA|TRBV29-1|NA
TGCAGCGTTGAATCTCTAGCGAACACAGATACGCAGTATTTT
CSVESLANTDTQYF
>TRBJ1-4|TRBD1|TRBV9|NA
TGTGCCAGCAGCGTCACAGGGGGCGGTGAAAAACTGTTTTTT
CASSVTGGGEKLFF
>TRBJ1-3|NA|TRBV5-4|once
TGTGCCAGCAGCTCCTATCGACAGAACTCTGGAAACACCATATATTTT
CASSSYRQNSGNTIYF
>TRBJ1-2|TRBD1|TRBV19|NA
TGTGCCAGTAGTGCACAGCCGGGACAGGGAGACGGCTACACCTTC
CASSAQPGQGDGYTF
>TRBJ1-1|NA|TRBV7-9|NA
TGTGCCAGCAGCTTGGCTAGCCTGGGGTTT
CASSLASLGF
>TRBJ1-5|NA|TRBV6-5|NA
TGTGCCAGCGGAGCAGGGAATAGCAATCAGCCCCAGCATTTT
CASGAGNSNQPQHF
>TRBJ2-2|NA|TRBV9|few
TGTGCCAGCAGCGCCCCGAGGACAGTTGATGACACCGGGGAGCTGTTTTTT
CASSAPRTVDDTGELFF
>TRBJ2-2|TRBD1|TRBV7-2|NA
TGTGCCAGCCTGAGGGGGCGCAACACCGGGGAGCTGTTTTTT
CASLRGRNTGELFF
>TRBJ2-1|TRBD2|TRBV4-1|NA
TGCGCCAGCAGCCACCCCTTAGGGCTAGCGGGCTACAATGAGCAGTTCTTC
CASSHPLGLAGYNEQFF
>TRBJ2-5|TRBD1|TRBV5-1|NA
TGCGCCAGCAGCTCCAGGGGGCGGGAGACCCAGTACTTC
CASSSRGRETQYF
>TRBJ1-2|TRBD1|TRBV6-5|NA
TGTGCCAGCAGTCGAGGCTCGGGAGACAGGGGAAAGTACACCTTC
CASSRGSGDRGKYTF
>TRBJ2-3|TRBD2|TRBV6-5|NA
TGTGCCAGCAGCCGGGACTACACAGATACGCAGTATTTT
CASSRDYTDTQYF
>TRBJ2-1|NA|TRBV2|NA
TGTGCCAGCAGCGCAGGACAGTACAATGAGCAGTTCTTC
CASSAGQYNEQFF